This T cell receptor (beta chain) appears in the sequencing data of a study of blood T cell repertoires in COVID-19. TCRdb's copy holds only in-frame clones and misses some; the assay was immunoSEQ multiplex PCR. The table records 97,000 or so clones, 70% to 90% of them present only once. The sequenced sample was peripheral blood. This receptor was identified in a man aged 50-60 years with active COVID-19.

Here the CDR3 DNA reads TGTGCCAGCAGCTTAGTCGGTCCGGATACGCAGTATTTT. Encoded protein: CASSLVGPDTQYF. V usage is TRBV7-9 and J usage is TRBJ2-3; D remains unclear. This CDR3 comprises 13 residues. V lost 1 base to trimming and J lost 6 bases, with 8 bases between them. Germline lookup yields CDR1 SEHNR and CDR2 FQNEAQ (reference sequence). The complete variable domain, with remaining parts taken from reference TRBV7-9 and TRBJ2-3, reads DTGVSQNPRHKITKRGQNVTFRCDPISEHNRLYWYRQTLGQGPEFLTYFQNEAQLEKSRLLSDRFSAERPKGSFSTLEIQRTEQGDSAMYLCASSLVGPDTQYFGPGTRLTVL.